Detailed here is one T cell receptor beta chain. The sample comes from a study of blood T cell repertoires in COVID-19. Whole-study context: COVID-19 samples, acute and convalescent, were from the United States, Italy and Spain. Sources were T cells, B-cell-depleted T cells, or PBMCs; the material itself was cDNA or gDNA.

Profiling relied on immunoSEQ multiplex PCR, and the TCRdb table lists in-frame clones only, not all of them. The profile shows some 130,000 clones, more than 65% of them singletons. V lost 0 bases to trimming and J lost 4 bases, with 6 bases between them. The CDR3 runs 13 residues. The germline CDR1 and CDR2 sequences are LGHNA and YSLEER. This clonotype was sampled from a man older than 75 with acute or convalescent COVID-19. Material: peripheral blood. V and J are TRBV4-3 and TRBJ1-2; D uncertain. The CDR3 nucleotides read TGCGCCAGCAGCCAAGATACCAGCTATGGCTACACCTTC. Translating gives CASSQDTSYGYTF.